This T cell receptor beta chain was identified during a study of PD-L1 blockade in urothelial cancer (dated by TCRdb to 2016 to 2017). About the full investigation: All patients started therapy around 2014 and received atezolizumab 1,200 mg intravenously every 3 weeks. Some 30 patients had pretreatment blood TCR-seq, approximately 24 had at least one posttreatment blood collection, and approximately 24 had tumor TCR-seq. An exploratory multi-omic analysis was conducted of the somatic, immune and clinical correlates of response to PD-L1 blockade with atezolizumab in urothelial cancer. Blood samples gave median yields of around 140,000 T cells and 80,000 to 90,000 unique TCRs, along with a median clonality of roughly 0.08. About 90% of the 29 patients were identified as males with urothelial cancer of bladder origin, and a prior smoking history was reported by 18 of 29 patients. Pretreatment tumor samples and matched peripheral blood, collected serially before and after atezolizumab treatment, underwent TCR sequencing. An ECOG performance status of 0 or 1 was recorded for the patients, and 0 to 3 prior chemotherapy regimens had been received by the patients. Some ten patients reached durable clinical benefit, while 20 or so patients did not. Blood samples were analyzed at two time points: 3 weeks after treatment start (second dose) and 6 weeks after treatment start. Durable clinical benefit was defined as progression-free survival longer than 6 months, and TCR features were also tested against progression-free and overall survival. Whole exome sequencing and RNA sequencing of pretreatment tumors were performed alongside TCR sequencing in the same patients.

The cohort included 29 patients with locally advanced or metastatic urothelial carcinoma who were treated at Memorial Sloan Kettering on a trial protocol. Peripheral blood mononuclear cells were collected from each patient pretreatment and during treatment, giving between 1 and 8 total time points per patient. The Qiagen DNeasy Blood extraction kit was used to purify genomic DNA from total PBMCs and from tumor samples. Collected pretreatment and during treatment, PBMCs were isolated and stored as previously described. Clipping removes 5 bases from V and 2 bases from J, with 4 as the unmatched junction base count. The CDR3 has 14 amino acids, counting the end cysteine and phenylalanine. This entry keeps only the CDR3 DNA: 42 bases, framed from base 1. Via the germline V gene, CDR1 is SGHTA and CDR2 FQGNSA. In regard to this clone: The target of this receptor is not known. Per-base qualities were not stored, and no clone one base away is much larger.

The paper's findings and limits, for the study overall: Because of the small sample size (n ≈ 30) and the many exploratory analyses performed, the results are intended to be regarded as hypothesis-generating. Patients with durable benefit showed greater expansion of tumor-associated TCR clones in peripheral blood 3 weeks after starting treatment (n ≈ 20, p = 0.022). A pretreatment peripheral blood TCR clonality below the median was linked to improved progression-free and overall survival.

Each PCR received spiked-in synthetic TCR analog templates so that absolute template abundance could be estimated from read counts. TCRbeta CDR3 regions were amplified from genomic DNA with bias-controlled V and J gene primers using the immunoSEQ assay. Rearranged TCRbeta segments were sequenced at approximately 20X coverage. The source study handled its data this way. Clustering was used to correct sequencing errors, and CDR3s were annotated against IMGT so that V, D and J genes could be assigned. Downstream analyses used only productive TCRbeta rearrangements, leaving out any out-of-frame or stop-codon sequences. Clonality was calculated as one minus the Shannon entropy normalized by the log of the number of unique productive sequences. Clones differing between time points or between blood and tumor were identified using Fisher's exact test with Benjamini-Hochberg correction, with an adjusted p below 0.01 applied as the threshold. TCRdb provides this immuneACCESS table in a form limited to in-frame rearrangements. Some clones are lacking; in checked studies, under half of them reflect an unresolved V gene, and why the rest are absent is not known. V and J calls and clone size come straight from that table; D and trimming were deduced from the DNA. A total of under 40,000 clones appear in this sample, roughly 88% of them only once. The biggest ten clones account for more than 25% of the sample.

This chain joins TRBV7-2 to TRBJ2-3; 7 bases in the junction line up with TRBD2. The input for sequencing was PBMCs, taken around atezolizumab (anti-PD-L1) treatment. The source of this sequence is a man aged 55 to 70 with urothelial cancer. In nucleotide form, the sequence is TGTGCCAGCAGCACTCGGGACTACACAGATACGCAGTATTTT. It specifies CASSTRDYTDTQYF.